The clone carrying this T cell receptor beta chain was counted at least ten times. The V gene's germline CDR1 is SNHLY and CDR2 FYNNEI. The CDR3 runs to 16 residues. Trimming took 4 bases from V and 1 from J, leaving 14 bases between them. TCRdb re-called the 5' RACE reads through MiXCR, storing one row per CDR3 protein. The sample lists around 49,000 distinct CDR3 sequences, 4% to 5% occurring once. The data belong to a study of early T cells in non-severe SARS-CoV-2 infection. V and J are TRBV2 and TRBJ2-1; possibly TRBD1 or TRBD2 for D (6 bases each). The sample taken for sequencing was whole blood. The clonotype comes from an adult who was a healthcare worker with PCR-confirmed SARS-CoV-2 infection or an uninfected control (not recorded which). DNA of the CDR3: TGTGCCAGCAGTGCCCAGAGAGGGGGGTCCTACAATGAGCAGTTCTTC. It translates to CASSAQRGGSYNEQFF.